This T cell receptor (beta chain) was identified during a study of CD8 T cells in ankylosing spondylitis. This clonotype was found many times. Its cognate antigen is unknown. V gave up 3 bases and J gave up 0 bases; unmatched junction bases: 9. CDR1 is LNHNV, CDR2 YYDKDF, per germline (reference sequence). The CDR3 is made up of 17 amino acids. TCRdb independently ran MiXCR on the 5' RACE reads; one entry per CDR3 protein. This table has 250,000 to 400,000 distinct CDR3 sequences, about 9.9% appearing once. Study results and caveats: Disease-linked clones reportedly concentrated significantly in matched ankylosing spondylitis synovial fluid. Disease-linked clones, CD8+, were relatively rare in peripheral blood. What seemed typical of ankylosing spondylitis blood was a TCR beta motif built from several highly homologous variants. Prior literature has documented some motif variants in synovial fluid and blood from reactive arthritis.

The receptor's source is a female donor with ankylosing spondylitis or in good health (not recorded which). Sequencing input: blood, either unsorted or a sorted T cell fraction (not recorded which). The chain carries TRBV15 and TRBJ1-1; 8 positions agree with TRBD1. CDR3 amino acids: CATSSRTGTRMNTEAFF. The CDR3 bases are TGTGCCACCAGCAGCCGGACAGGGACAAGGATGAACACTGAAGCTTTCTTT.